These 13 T cell receptor beta chains were all obtained from the same sample, sequenced in a study of OX40 agonist ivuxolimab in advanced cancers. Method: immunoSEQ multiplex PCR; TCRdb's copy keeps in-frame clones and lacks some. The repertoire holds approximately 50,000 clones, with about 82% as singletons. Specimen: CD4+ or CD8+ T cells sorted from blood, collected in a trial of the OX40 agonist ivuxolimab. Every receptor here comes from an adult with an advanced solid tumor such as melanoma, head and neck, liver or kidney cancer.

The chain uses TRBV4-1 and TRBJ1-3; D is ambiguous. CDR1 and CDR2 from the germline V gene are MGHRA and YSYEKL. Deletions cut 0 bases from V and 0 bases from J, with 12 bases between. CDR3 length equals 17 residues. The CDR3 sequence is CASSQESPRHSGNTIYF. The CDR3 coding sequence is TGCGCCAGCAGCCAAGAATCCCCTCGGCACTCTGGAAACACCATATATTTT.

The V gene is TRBV7-2, the J gene TRBJ1-5; D is unresolved. The germline CDR1 and CDR2 sequences are SGHTA and FQGNSA. The CDR3 runs to 15 residues. With 1 base removed from V and 2 bases from J, the gap between germline ends came to 9 bases. The CDR3 DNA reads as TGTGCCAGCAGCTTAGTGAGTATTGGCAATCAGCCCCAGCATTTT. This gives the protein CASSLVSIGNQPQHF.

This rearrangement joins TRBV19 to TRBJ2-5, with no clear D. Germline CDR1 is LNHDA and CDR2 is SQIVND (reference sequence). V lost 4 bases and J 6 bases, leaving 6 bases between the germline ends. The CDR3 is made up of 11 amino acids. The CDR3 loop is CASSTGKTQYF. The CDR3 DNA is TGTGCCAGTAGTACCGGTAAGACCCAGTACTTC. Variable domain in full (rest from reference TRBV19 and TRBJ2-5): DGGITQSPKYLFRKEGQNVTLSCEQNLNHDAMYWYRQDPGQGLRLIYYSQIVNDFQKGDIAEGYSVSREKKESFPLTVTSAQKNPTAFYLCASSTGKTQYFGPGTRLLVL.

The rearrangement joins TRBV12-5 to TRBJ2-3; TRBD2 might be the D (7 bases). With 3 bases removed from V and 1 base from J, the gap between germline ends came to 20 bases. The CDR3 covers 18 residues. Germline lookup yields CDR1 LGHNT and CDR2 FRNRAP. The CDR3: CASGFNKGGTTRTDTQYF. The CDR3 nucleotides read TGTGCTAGTGGTTTCAACAAAGGGGGGACTACCCGCACAGATACGCAGTATTTT.

The gene calls are TRBV2 and TRBJ2-3, with D perhaps TRBD1 (6 bases). The V gene's germline CDR1 is SNHLY and CDR2 FYNNEI. The CDR3 has 12 residues. The V end lost 2 bases, the J end lost 7 bases, and 7 bases lay between the germline ends. Here the CDR3 reads CASSERGYTQYF. CDR3 nucleotides: TGTGCCAGCAGTGAAAGGGGGTATACGCAGTATTTT. Looking up the rest from reference TRBV2 and TRBJ2-3 gives the full variable domain: EPEVTQTPSHQVTQMGQEVILRCVPISNHLYFYWYRQILGQKVEFLVSFYNNEISEKSEIFDDQFSVERPDGSNFTLKIRSTKLEDSAMYFCASSERGYTQYFGPGTRLTVL.

The chain carries TRBV5-1 and TRBJ1-3; tentatively, D is TRBD1 (5 bases). V was pared by 0 bases and J by 4 bases, with 11 bases between. This CDR3 is 15 amino acids long. Germline lookup yields CDR1 SGHRS and CDR2 YFSETQ. The CDR3 spells CASSLAGDLGNTIYF. Here the CDR3 DNA reads TGCGCCAGCAGCTTGGCCGGGGACCTGGGAAACACCATATATTTT.

V is TRBV6-1 and J is TRBJ1-5; D unresolved. This CDR3 has 14 amino acids. The V gene's germline CDR1 is MNHNS and CDR2 SASEGT. V lost 7 bases, J lost 1 base, and 11 bases lay in between. The DNA of the CDR3 is TGTGCCAGCAACCCGACCGGGAGCAATCAGCCCCAGCATTTT. The encoded protein is CASNPTGSNQPQHF.

In regard to this clone: This sequence may be a read error, since a much larger clone differs from it by one base. The chain combines TRBV19 with TRBJ1-1, with 7 nucleotides matching TRBD1. V trimming: 4 bases; J trimming: 4 bases; junction bases outside the gene matches: 9. The CDR3 loop spans 15 amino acids. CDR1 and CDR2 (germline): LNHDA, SQIVND (reference sequence). CDR3 bases: TGTGCCAGTAGTAACCCAGGGGGGCGCGGCACTGAAGCTTTCTTT. Its translation: CASSNPGGRGTEAFF.

V gene TRBV20-1 combines with J gene TRBJ2-5; no firm D call. This CDR3 spans 10 amino acids. CDR1 and CDR2 (germline): DFQATT, SNEGSKA (reference sequence). V was trimmed by 3 bases and J by 5 bases, leaving 4 bases between them. This CDR3 is CSARSETQYF. In DNA, the CDR3 is TGCAGTGCTAGGTCGGAGACCCAGTACTTC.

The V gene is TRBV11-3, the J gene TRBJ1-4; 7 bases agree with TRBD1. With V trimmed by 4 bases and J by 5 bases, 1 base remained unmatched. There are 13 residues in the CDR3. From germline, CDR1 is SGHNT and CDR2 YENEEA. CDR3 amino acids: CASSSGGNEKLFF. CDR3 DNA: TGTGCCAGCAGCTCAGGGGGGAATGAAAAACTGTTTTTT.

J is TRBJ2-2 and V is TRBV9, with D possibly being TRBD2 (5 bases). The V gene's germline CDR1 is SGDLS and CDR2 YYNGEE. V lost 4 bases, J lost 6 bases, and 16 bases lay in between. This CDR3 is built from 15 residues. CDR3: CASSPPRAVSGELFF. For the CDR3, the DNA is TGTGCCAGCAGCCCCCCGCGAGCGGTCTCCGGGGAGCTGTTTTTT. Drawing the rest from reference TRBV9 and TRBJ2-2, the complete variable domain is DSGVTQTPKHLITATGQRVTLRCSPRSGDLSVYWYQQSLDQGLQFLIQYYNGEERAKGNILERFSAQQFPDLHSELNLSSLELGDSALYFCASSPPRAVSGELFFGEGSRLTVL.

V and J are TRBV7-9 and TRBJ2-7; 7 bases are shared with TRBD1. The CDR3 loop spans 13 amino acids. The V gene end was trimmed by 5 bases and the J gene end by 3 bases; junction bases not matched to a gene: 4. CDR1 is SEHNR and CDR2 is FQNEAQ in the germline V gene (reference sequence). The CDR3 DNA reads TGTGCCAGCAGCCCTAGACAGGGCTACGAGCAGTACTTC. Translated, it gives CASSPRQGYEQYF.

The chain joins TRBV10-3 to TRBJ2-7; 9 bases are shared with TRBD1. CDR1 is ENHRY and CDR2 is SYGVKD in the germline V gene. CDR3 length: 12 residues. V lost 6 bases to trimming and J lost 7 bases; unmatched junction nucleotides: 4. The CDR3 sequence is CAISQTGGEQYF. As DNA, the CDR3 is TGTGCCATCAGCCAGACAGGGGGTGAGCAGTACTTC.